This passage covers 32 T cell receptor beta chains from one sample sequenced in a study of cytomegalovirus exposure and HLA in healthy donors. The PCR had 60 Vbeta and 13 Jbeta primers. Profiled with immunoSEQ multiplex PCR; TCRdb holds only in-frame clones, not every one. The sample shows about 160,000 clones, around 72% of them seen only once. The sample taken for sequencing was PBMCs. All receptors come from a man aged 35 to 55 in good health and CMV-seropositive.

The chain uses TRBV9 and TRBJ1-2, with a possible D match to TRBD1 (5 bases). This CDR3 has 16 residues. V shed 4 bases and J shed 2 bases, with 18 bases lying between them. CDR1 SGDLS and CDR2 YYNGEE come from the germline V gene. The CDR3 DNA reads TGTGCCAGCAGCACAGATCTCAGGGCAGGCAACTATGGCTACACCTTC. Its translation is CASSTDLRAGNYGYTF.

The chain uses TRBV6-1 and TRBJ1-1; 7 bases fit TRBD1. Germline V CDR1 and CDR2: MNHNS, SASEGT. The CDR3 is 13 amino acids. Trimming at V came to 5 bases and at J to 12 bases, leaving 12 bases not matched to a gene. This CDR3 reads CASSWTDRASTFF. In DNA, the CDR3 is TGTGCCAGCAGTTGGACCGACAGGGCGAGTACTTTCTTT.

V and J are TRBV6-5 and TRBJ1-2; maybe TRBD1 (5 bases). This CDR3 contains 14 residues. The V end lost 1 base, the J end lost 4 bases, and 10 bases lay between the germline ends. Germline loops: CDR1 MNHEY, CDR2 SVGAGI. Written as DNA, the CDR3 is TGTGCCAGCAGTTACTTTCCGACAGCCTATGGCTACACCTTC. It yields the protein CASSYFPTAYGYTF.

This clone showed up just a few times. This chain links TRBV28 with TRBJ1-6, with TRBD1 matching over 10 bases. In germline, CDR1 is MDHEN, CDR2 SYDVKM. V dropped 6 bases and J dropped 6; count of bases not matched to a gene: 5. This CDR3 has 15 amino acids. CDR3 region: CASRPRDRGNSPLHF. CDR3 nucleotide sequence: TGTGCCAGCAGACCCCGGGACAGGGGTAATTCACCCCTCCACTTT.

This clone was seen just once. The chain uses TRBV29-1 and TRBJ2-7, with D maybe TRBD2 (7 bases). Trimming took 3 bases from V and 12 from J, leaving 18 bases between them. This CDR3 has 12 amino acids. The germline gives CDR1 SQVTM, CDR2 ANQGSEA. CDR3 loop: CSVDLPGGGRYF. In DNA, the CDR3 is TGCAGCGTTGACCTTCCGGGGGGCGGACGGTACTTC.

The chain uses TRBV25-1 and TRBJ1-2, with 7 bases matching TRBD1. V lost 4 bases to trimming and J lost 2 bases; unmatched junction nucleotides: 4. This CDR3 is built from 14 residues. CDR1 is MGHDK and CDR2 is SYGVNS in the germline V gene. As DNA, the CDR3 is TGTGCCAGCAGTGGGCAGACAGGGAACTATGGCTACACCTTC. Translating gives CASSGQTGNYGYTF.

V is TRBV6-5 and J is TRBJ2-5; TRBD2 might be the D (6 bases). Trimming took off 2 bases at V and 2 bases at J, with 6 bases between the two ends. The CDR3 has 13 residues. Germline CDR1 and CDR2: MNHEY and SVGAGI. The CDR3 DNA is TGTGCCAGCAGTTACGGGGGGCAAGAGACCCAGTACTTC. Its translation: CASSYGGQETQYF.

The chain couples TRBV6-1 to TRBJ1-5; D remains ambiguous. Per the germline V gene, CDR1 is MNHNS and CDR2 is SASEGT. The CDR3 consists of 12 residues. Deletions cut 2 bases from V and 6 bases from J, with 5 bases between. The DNA for the CDR3 is TGTGCCAGCAGTGAAATGCGTCAGCCCCAGCATTTT. Its translation: CASSEMRQPQHF.

In nucleotides, the CDR3 is TGTGCCAGCAGTGACAGGGGAGAAAGCCAGTACTTC. Translated: CASSDRGESQYF. The rearrangement joins TRBV25-1 to TRBJ2-5; a weak D match, TRBD1 (6 bases). The CDR3 sequence is 12 residues long. Between the trimmed V and J ends, which lost 3 bases and 10 bases, there was a span of 12 bases. Germline CDR1 and CDR2: MGHDK and SYGVNS. The whole variable domain, remainder taken from reference TRBV25-1 and TRBJ2-5, is EADIYQTPRYLVIGTGKKITLECSQTMGHDKMYWYQQDPGMELHLIHYSYGVNSTEKGDLSSESTVSRIRTEHFPLTLESARPSHTSQYLCASSDRGESQYFGPGTRLLVL.

The chain joins TRBV6-1 to TRBJ1-1; D is perhaps TRBD1 (6 bases). Germline values: CDR1 MNHNS, CDR2 SASEGT. CDR3 length equals 13 residues. The V end was cut by 7 bases, the J end by 1 base, with 10 bases between. The CDR3: CASTRTANTEAFF. In DNA form, the CDR3 reads TGTGCCAGCACCAGGACAGCGAACACTGAAGCTTTCTTT.

This rearrangement joins TRBV5-1 to TRBJ2-3; perhaps TRBD2 as D (6 bases). Looked up from germline, CDR1 is SGHRS and CDR2 is YFSETQ. This CDR3 has 14 amino acids. V was trimmed by 0 bases and J by 4 bases, leaving 9 bases between them. The CDR3 region has the DNA TGCGCCAGCAGCTTGGGACTAGGGCCAGATACGCAGTATTTT. Protein product: CASSLGLGPDTQYF.

The gene calls are TRBV25-1 and TRBJ1-1; D gene unclear. Trimming stripped 3 bases from V and 1 base from J, with 12 bases between. The CDR3 covers 15 residues. Germline-derived CDR1 and CDR2 are MGHDK and SYGVNS. The CDR3 region is CASSDPTRRNTEAFF. The CDR3 nucleotides are TGTGCCAGCAGTGACCCGACAAGGCGGAACACTGAAGCTTTCTTT.

This chain uses TRBV4-3 with TRBJ1-2; D may be TRBD1 (5 bases). The CDR3 is 13 residues long. CDR1 LGHNA and CDR2 YSLEER come from the germline V gene. Trimming removed 4 bases from V and 5 bases from J, with 11 bases in between. This CDR3 is CASSRGEGYGYTF. DNA for the CDR3: TGCGCCAGCAGCCGGGGGGAGGGATATGGCTACACCTTC.

The V and J genes are TRBV29-1 and TRBJ1-1, with no clear D. V dropped 7 bases and J dropped 3 bases, with 18 bases sitting between them. In germline, CDR1 is SQVTM, CDR2 ANQGSEA. The CDR3 is made up of 14 amino acids. CDR3 nucleotide sequence: TGCAGCGGGAATCGCGGGCAATGGGACACTGAAGCTTTCTTT. Translated: CSGNRGQWDTEAFF. Full variable domain (remainder filled in from reference TRBV29-1 and TRBJ1-1): SAVISQKPSRDICQRGTSLTIQCQVDSQVTMMFWYRQQPGQSLTLIATANQGSEATYESGFVIDKFPISRPNLTFSTLTVSNMSPEDSSIYLCSGNRGQWDTEAFFGQGTRLTVV.

The chain joins TRBV27 to TRBJ1-2, with D maybe TRBD1 (6 bases). V shed 2 bases and J shed 5 bases, with 12 bases lying between them. The germline CDR1 and CDR2 sequences are MNHEY and SMNVEV (reference sequence). The CDR3 length is 14 residues. The CDR3 DNA reads as TGTGCCAGCAGTTTAAGCTCCAGGGGTTATGGCTACACCTTC. This encodes CASSLSSRGYGYTF.

A few counts support this clone. J is TRBJ2-1 and V is TRBV5-1; 12 nucleotides match TRBD1. The CDR3 is 15 residues long. J lost 8 bases, V lost 3 bases, and 6 bases had no gene match. In germline, CDR1 is SGHRS, CDR2 YFSETQ. The CDR3 protein is CASSWGQGARDEQFF. DNA of the CDR3: TGCGCCAGCAGCTGGGGACAGGGGGCGCGAGATGAGCAGTTCTTC.

The chain couples TRBV10-3 to TRBJ1-2, with 10 bases fitting TRBD1. There are 17 residues in the CDR3. Germline V gene sequence: CDR1 ENHRY, CDR2 SYGVKD. Trimming removed 1 base from V and 4 bases from J; junction bases left unmatched: 9. In DNA, the CDR3 is TGTGCCATCAGTGAGTTCGGACAGGGGGTAGCTTCCTATGGCTACACCTTC. It codes for CAISEFGQGVASYGYTF.

The CDR3 loop is CASTMTGSSGNTIYF. CDR3 nucleotide sequence: TGTGCCAGTACGATGACAGGAAGCTCTGGAAACACCATATATTTT. V usage is TRBV19 and J usage is TRBJ1-3; weak D call: TRBD1 (6 bases). This CDR3 contains 15 residues. The V gene lost 7 bases and the J gene lost 0 bases, with 13 bases spanning the gap. Germline V gene data show CDR1 as LNHDA and CDR2 as SQIVND (reference sequence).

The chain uses TRBV4-1 and TRBJ1-2; D may be TRBD1 (6 bases). Germline-derived CDR1 and CDR2 are MGHRA and YSYEKL. The germline V and J ends were trimmed by 4 bases and 12 bases, with 21 bases remaining between them. The CDR3 contains 14 residues. CDR3 nucleotide sequence: TGCGCCAGCAGCCCCCAATTGGATTCGGCAGGGGACACCTTC. Its protein product is CASSPQLDSAGDTF.

The DNA for the CDR3 is TGTGCCAGCAGGGGCGTAGAGTCAGATACGCAGTATTTT. Amino acids: CASRGVESDTQYF. This rearrangement joins TRBV27 to TRBJ2-3; no clear D gene. V shed 6 bases and J shed 4 bases, with 11 bases lying between them. Germline loops: CDR1 MNHEY, CDR2 SMNVEV (reference sequence). The CDR3 spans 13 residues.

V gene TRBV4-1 combines with J gene TRBJ2-7, with D perhaps matching TRBD2 (5 bases). V lost 1 base and J lost 2, with 15 bases in between. Germline CDR1 is MGHRA and CDR2 is YSYEKL. CDR3 size: 16 residues. The CDR3 reads CASSQGSGSPTYEQYF. CDR3 DNA: TGCGCCAGCAGCCAAGGATCGGGGAGCCCAACCTACGAGCAGTACTTC.

This clone was counted a few times. The chain recombines TRBV6-5 with TRBJ1-2, with 7 bases that match TRBD1. The CDR3 spans 15 residues. J gave up 4 bases and V 0 bases, and 5 bases lay outside the gene matches. Germline V gene sequence: CDR1 MNHEY, CDR2 SVGAGI. CDR3 sequence reads: CASSYSGTEFYGYTF. The CDR3 DNA reads as TGTGCCAGCAGTTACTCCGGGACAGAGTTCTATGGCTACACCTTC.

The J gene is TRBJ2-2, the V gene TRBV19; no firm D call. The V end was cut by 5 bases, the J end by 6 bases, with 13 bases between. The CDR3 spans 14 residues. Germline V gene sequence: CDR1 LNHDA, CDR2 SQIVND (reference sequence). CDR3: CASSFGPLSGELFF. CDR3 nucleotides: TGTGCCAGTAGTTTTGGGCCCTTATCCGGGGAGCTGTTTTTT. Looking up the rest from reference TRBV19 and TRBJ2-2 gives the full variable domain: DGGITQSPKYLFRKEGQNVTLSCEQNLNHDAMYWYRQDPGQGLRLIYYSQIVNDFQKGDIAEGYSVSREKKESFPLTVTSAQKNPTAFYLCASSFGPLSGELFFGEGSRLTVL.

Details on this clone: Relative to the germline gene, one junction end is altered; a read error may explain this. This sequence joins TRBV7-9 and TRBJ2-7, with 7 positions matching TRBD1. The CDR3 sequence is 15 residues long. Per the germline V gene, CDR1 is SEHNR and CDR2 is FQNEAQ (reference sequence). DNA for the CDR3: TGTTCCAGCAGCTTAGTACAGGGGTTTCGGTACGAGCAGTACTTC. Its protein is CSSSLVQGFRYEQYF.

The rearrangement uses TRBV29-1 and TRBJ2-7; TRBD2 aligns across 10 bases. This CDR3 contains 13 residues. Trimming removed 7 bases from V and 2 bases from J; junction bases left unmatched: 5. Germline V gene lookup returns CDR1 SQVTM and CDR2 ANQGSEA. The CDR3, as DNA: TGCAGCGCCGTAGCGGGGGGAGCCTACGAGCAGTACTTC. Translated, it gives CSAVAGGAYEQYF.

This rearrangement joins TRBV6-4 to TRBJ1-2; 8 positions agree with TRBD1. The CDR3 is made up of 13 amino acids. Germline trimming cut 2 bases from V and 7 bases from J; bases unmatched to any gene: 3. Germline CDR1 and CDR2: MRHNA and SNTAGT. CDR3 in amino acids: CASSDADRGGYTF. CDR3 in DNA: TGTGCCAGCAGTGACGCCGACAGGGGTGGCTACACCTTC.

The chain recombines TRBV5-8 with TRBJ1-5; D gene uncertain. The length of the CDR3 is 14 residues. The V gene lost 2 bases and the J gene lost 0 bases, with 6 bases spanning the gap. Germline V lookup: CDR1 SGHTS, CDR2 YDEGEE. The CDR3: CASSFSFSNQPQHF. Here the CDR3 DNA reads TGTGCCAGCAGCTTTTCCTTTAGCAATCAGCCCCAGCATTTT.

This chain links TRBV7-2 with TRBJ1-2, with 8 bases identical to TRBD1. There are 14 residues in the CDR3. V shed 2 bases and J 4 bases; nucleotides not matched to a gene: 3. Per the germline V gene, CDR1 is SGHTA and CDR2 is FQGNSA. The CDR3 reads CASSLSTGGYGYTF. The CDR3, as DNA: TGTGCCAGCAGCTTAAGCACAGGGGGCTATGGCTACACCTTC.

V usage is TRBV29-1 and J usage is TRBJ1-2; TRBD1 might be the D (6 bases). In germline, CDR1 is SQVTM, CDR2 ANQGSEA. CDR3 size: 12 residues. Trimming pared 4 bases from V and 6 bases from J, leaving 12 bases between. The CDR3 nucleotides read TGCAGCGTTGTGGCCAGGGGAGATGGCTACACCTTC. This codes for CSVVARGDGYTF.

The chain is built from TRBV4-3 and TRBJ2-1; D is unclear. Germline V gives CDR1 LGHNA, CDR2 YSLEER. The CDR3 is 17 residues long. V was cut by 0 bases and J by 0 bases, with 12 bases left in between. The CDR3, as DNA: TGCGCCAGCAGCCAAGAACCCCGAAGTAGCTCCTACAATGAGCAGTTCTTC. Its protein product is CASSQEPRSSSYNEQFF.

This chain connects TRBV18 to TRBJ2-5, with 7 positions matching TRBD2. The germline gives CDR1 KGHSH, CDR2 LQKENI. V was clipped by 3 bases and J by 5 bases; unmatched bases: 0. The CDR3 runs 12 residues. CDR3 residues: CASSPGRETQYF. DNA for the CDR3: TGTGCCAGCTCACCCGGGAGGGAGACCCAGTACTTC.

V gene TRBV6-6 combines with J gene TRBJ1-1, with D possibly being TRBD1 (6 bases). The CDR3 extends over 11 amino acids. Trimming removed 8 bases at V and 5 bases at J, with 9 bases between. Germline V gives CDR1 MNHNY, CDR2 SVGAGI (reference sequence). The DNA of the CDR3 is TGTGCCAGCGAGGGGGGGACTGAAGCTTTCTTT. This encodes CASEGGTEAFF.